This entry lists 11 T cell receptor beta chains sequenced from one sample in a study of naive and memory T cell subsets. TCR cDNA received a 3' ligated oligonucleotide that carried a UMI. Four PCR rounds used nested alpha and beta constant region primers plus the SP2 primer. A single record per CDR3 protein comes from TCRdb applying MiXCR to the 5' RACE reads. The data contain about 62,000 distinct CDR3 sequences, 8% to 9% of them singletons. The receptors shown here come from a female donor in good health.

This chain uses TRBV3-1 with TRBJ2-5; D possibly corresponds to TRBD2 (6 bases). V lost 0 bases and J 5 bases, leaving 10 bases between the germline ends. The CDR3 is 14 residues long. CDR1 and CDR2 from the germline V gene are LGHDT and YNNKEL (reference sequence). The CDR3 spells CASSQEGLVETQYF. For the CDR3, the DNA is TGTGCCAGCAGCCAAGAGGGACTTGTCGAGACCCAGTACTTC.

This clonotype turned up a few times. This chain joins TRBV29-1 and TRBJ2-7, with D perhaps matching TRBD1 (5 bases). Germline values: CDR1 SQVTM, CDR2 ANQGSEA. The V end was cut by 5 bases, the J end by 3 bases, with 14 bases between. The CDR3 sequence is 13 residues long. CDR3 sequence reads: CSVLPAGIYEQYF. As DNA, the CDR3 is TGCAGCGTTCTCCCAGCAGGGATCTACGAGCAGTACTTC.

The J gene is TRBJ1-1, the V gene TRBV13; no reliable D call. The CDR3 runs 12 residues. V lost 5 bases and J 3 bases, leaving 7 bases between the germline ends. Germline CDR1 and CDR2: PRHDT and FYEKMQ (reference sequence). The CDR3 spells CASSIGDTEAFF. The CDR3 DNA reads TGTGCCAGCAGCATTGGGGACACTGAAGCTTTCTTT.

This clonotype was observed a handful of times. The genes are TRBV6-2 or TRBV6-3 and TRBJ2-7; the D gene is possibly TRBD1 (5 bases). V lost 2 bases and J lost 0, with 17 bases in between. CDR1 and CDR2 from the germline V gene are MNHEY and SVGEGT. The CDR3 is made up of 17 amino acids. CDR3 nucleotide sequence: TGTGCCAGCAGTTACCCCCTTAGGGGCGCTTACTCCTACGAGCAGTACTTC. Translation gives CASSYPLRGAYSYEQYF.

The V and J genes are TRBV6-5 and TRBJ1-2; TRBD1 is a possible D gene (6 bases). The CDR3 contains 14 residues. Germline CDR1 reads MNHEY; CDR2 reads SVGAGI. V gave up 7 bases and J gave up 2 bases, with 14 bases separating them. CDR3 nucleotide sequence: TGTGCCAGCATGACGACAGGCGCCAACTATGGCTACACCTTC. Translated, it gives CASMTTGANYGYTF.

This clonotype was detected many times. V and J are TRBV6-5 and TRBJ2-3; no definite D call. CDR3 length equals 16 residues. Trimming took off 7 bases at V and 2 bases at J, with 19 bases between the two ends. In germline, CDR1 is MNHEY, CDR2 SVGAGI. The DNA for the CDR3 is TGTGCCAGCACCACTCGAAACCCTGAATTCACAGATACGCAGTATTTT. This sequence encodes CASTTRNPEFTDTQYF.

The chain combines TRBV9 with TRBJ2-7; TRBD1 is a possible D gene (5 bases). CDR3 size: 13 residues. Trimming cost V 2 bases and J 3 bases, with 9 bases left between them. From germline, CDR1 is SGDLS and CDR2 YYNGEE. CDR3 bases: TGTGCCAGCAGCGTGACAGAGAGCTACGAGCAGTACTTC. Translating gives CASSVTESYEQYF.

CDR3 region: CSARDFTGVGYTF. The CDR3 DNA reads as TGCAGTGCTAGAGACTTCACAGGGGTTGGCTACACCTTC. The J gene is TRBJ1-2, the V gene TRBV20-1; 7 bases are shared with TRBD1. The CDR3 covers 13 residues. V dropped 0 bases and J dropped 7; count of bases not matched to a gene: 5. Germline assignment: CDR1 DFQATT and CDR2 SNEGSKA (reference sequence).

This chain uses TRBV20-1 with TRBJ1-2; D call uncertain. CDR3 length: 15 residues. The V gene lost 0 bases and the J gene lost 4 bases, with 15 bases spanning the gap. Germline-derived CDR1 and CDR2 are DFQATT and SNEGSKA (reference sequence). The CDR3 protein is CSAREVGKNSYGYTF. The CDR3 DNA is TGCAGTGCTAGAGAGGTGGGGAAAAACTCCTATGGCTACACCTTC.

The chain uses TRBV9 and TRBJ2-7; D is ambiguous. The ends were cut back, 0 bases at V and 6 bases at J, with 7 bases in the middle. This CDR3 is 12 amino acids long. The germline CDR1 and CDR2 sequences are SGDLS and YYNGEE. The chain's CDR3 is CASSVDPGEQYF. As DNA, the CDR3 is TGTGCCAGCAGCGTAGATCCGGGCGAGCAGTACTTC.

The V call is TRBV10-2, the J call TRBJ2-1; 8 bases fit TRBD2. The J segment lost 7 bases and the V segment lost 4 bases, leaving 3 bases of the junction unmatched. Per the germline V gene, CDR1 is WSHSY and CDR2 is SAAADI. The CDR3 sequence is 13 residues long. DNA for the CDR3: TGCGCCAGCAGTGGTCGGGGGGGGAATGAGCAGTTCTTC. Protein product: CASSGRGGNEQFF.